This T cell receptor beta chain originates from a study of T cells in Graves' hyperthyroidism and ophthalmopathy. Amplification targeted TCR beta CDR3 regions from RNA transcripts. RT-PCR in the first round (using the HTBI primer set) targeted the TCR CDR3. From the multiplex PCR reads, TCRdb called clonotypes with MiXCR, one entry per CDR3 protein. This sample carries some 620,000 distinct CDR3 sequences, around 16% of them seen once, and the ten largest clones take 3% to 4.5%. Study findings and constraints: A model of 13 V-J features distinguished ophthalmopathy from stable hyperthyroidism. The blood repertoire included most of the expanded thyroid clonotypes above 0.001.

This CDR3 contains 13 residues. The germline CDR1 and CDR2 sequences are LNHNV and YYDKDF (reference sequence). V dropped 2 bases and J dropped 7 bases, with 11 bases sitting between them. As for this clonotype: The antigen is not known.

Stable hyperthyroidism: no ophthalmopathy progression over 18 months of follow-up. Clinicians diagnosed patients from clinical symptoms, serum thyroxine and TRAb, thyroid ultrasound and orbital computed tomography. The receptor was derived from a woman aged 25 to 39 with Graves' hyperthyroidism. The chain has TRBV15 and TRBJ2-5; no reliable D call. The sample was blood. Here the CDR3 reads CATSRRPRGTQYF. The DNA for the CDR3 is TGTGCCACCAGCAGAAGGCCACGCGGGACCCAGTACTTC.